The rows below give T cell receptor beta chains drawn from one sample of a study of blood T cell repertoires in COVID-19. The assay was immunoSEQ multiplex PCR, and TCRdb's table has in-frame clones only and misses some. The table has about 190,000 clones, 89% seen once. The sequenced material came from peripheral blood. These receptors originate from a man aged 35-49 years with acute or convalescent COVID-19. Each CDR3 is given with its conserved first and last residue. Each record gives: J gene, D gene, V gene, clone size, CDR3 protein, CDR3 DNA. A D gene is named only where the DNA matches it firmly. A row's size may be missing; if present it is once, few, many or a size class.

TRBJ1-5 | TRBD1 | TRBV27 | few | CASSLMGQGSGQPQHF | TGTGCCAGCAGTTTAATGGGACAGGGGTCCGGTCAGCCCCAGCATTTT
TRBJ2-7 | . | TRBV14 | . | CASSHHARTPFSYEQYF | TGTGCCAGCAGCCACCACGCCCGGACTCCCTTCTCCTACGAGCAGTACTTC
TRBJ2-2 | . | TRBV3-1/TRBV3-2 | . | CASSQAGTNTGELFF | TGTGCCAGCAGCCAAGCAGGGACGAACACCGGGGAGCTGTTTTTT
TRBJ1-4 | . | TRBV10-2 | . | CASSESIGQYEKLFF | TGCGCCAGCAGTGAGTCGATTGGACAGTATGAAAAACTGTTTTTT
TRBJ1-2 | TRBD1 | TRBV7-2 | . | CASSPTGGGGYTF | TGTGCCAGCAGTCCGACAGGGGGCGGAGGCTACACCTTC
TRBJ2-7 | . | TRBV5-1 | . | CASSSISDPTSYEQYF | TGCGCCAGCAGTTCTATCTCCGATCCTACCTCCTACGAGCAGTACTTC
TRBJ1-2 | . | TRBV6-5 | once | CASSTEVRGERYTF | TGTGCCAGCAGCACCGAGGTCCGAGGAGAGCGCTACACCTTC
TRBJ2-1 | . | TRBV6-4 | once | CASSDSGLAPWDEQFF | TGTGCCAGCAGTGACTCAGGGCTAGCCCCATGGGATGAGCAGTTCTTC
TRBJ2-5 | TRBD2 | TRBV5-1 | . | CASSLRLAAEETQYF | TGCGCCAGCAGCCTCCGACTAGCGGCCGAAGAGACCCAGTACTTC
TRBJ2-3 | . | TRBV4-1 | . | CASSQGPADTQYF | TGCGCCAGCAGCCAGGGCCCTGCAGATACGCAGTATTTT
TRBJ2-2 | . | TRBV7-6 | . | CASSLEGGDTGELFF | TGTGCCAGCAGCTTAGAGGGGGGGGACACCGGGGAGCTGTTTTTT
TRBJ2-1 | TRBD1 | TRBV5-1 | . | CASSLEGAHNEQFF | TGCGCCAGCAGCTTGGAGGGGGCACACAATGAGCAGTTCTTC
TRBJ2-3 | . | TRBV15 | . | CATSRDRSGDTQYF | TGTGCCACCAGCAGAGATCGGAGTGGAGATACGCAGTATTTT
TRBJ2-2 | . | TRBV5-6 | . | CASSPRGGANTGELFF | TGTGCCAGCAGCCCCCGTGGAGGCGCGAACACCGGGGAGCTGTTTTTT
TRBJ2-7 | . | TRBV18 | . | CASSPQTTYEQYF | TGTGCCAGCTCACCACAAACTACCTACGAGCAGTACTTC
TRBJ1-1 | . | TRBV30 | . | CAWAHTRVNTEAFF | TGTGCCTGGGCCCACACTAGGGTGAACACTGAAGCTTTCTTT
TRBJ2-1 | TRBD2 | TRBV28 | . | CASSSAGGGSYNEQFF | TGTGCCAGCAGTTCCGCCGGGGGGGGCTCCTACAATGAGCAGTTCTTC
TRBJ1-2 | TRBD1 | TRBV5-4 | . | CASSHRGSWDGYTF | TGTGCCAGCAGTCACAGGGGATCTTGGGATGGCTACACCTTC
TRBJ1-2 | . | TRBV12-3/TRBV12-4 | . | CASSLRRYGYTF | TGTGCCAGCAGTTTACGTCGGTATGGCTACACCTTC
TRBJ1-5 | TRBD1 | TRBV5-6 | . | CASSFGRGRVSNQPQHF | TGTGCCAGCAGCTTCGGGAGGGGGCGCGTTAGCAATCAGCCCCAGCATTTT
TRBJ2-1 | . | TRBV7-8 | . | CASSLAVVRGSNEQFF | TGTGCCAGCAGCTTAGCGGTAGTCAGAGGCTCCAATGAGCAGTTCTTC
TRBJ2-7 | . | TRBV6-5 | . | CASSYSRYRGDYEQYF | TGTGCCAGCAGTTACTCGAGATATCGGGGTGATTACGAGCAGTACTTC
TRBJ2-7 | TRBD2 | TRBV4-1 | . | CASSHDLAGGDYEQYF | TGCGCCAGCAGCCATGACCTAGCGGGGGGAGACTACGAGCAGTACTTC
TRBJ1-4 | TRBD1 | TRBV23-1 | . | CASSPSSTQPGQGSEKLFF | TGCGCCAGCAGTCCATCGTCAACTCAACCGGGACAGGGGTCTGAAAAACTGTTTTTT
TRBJ2-7 | . | TRBV5-8 | . | CASSLVLGTGYETYEQYF | TGTGCCAGCAGCTTGGTTCTGGGTACAGGTTACGAAACCTACGAGCAGTACTTC
TRBJ1-3 | . | TRBV19 | few | CASSMGLGGGSGNTIYF | TGTGCCAGTAGTATGGGACTAGGTGGAGGCTCTGGAAACACCATATATTTT
TRBJ1-6 | TRBD1 | TRBV18 | . | CASSPPGTGGDGSPLHF | TGTGCCAGCTCACCACCGGGTACAGGGGGCGACGGGTCACCCCTCCACTTT
TRBJ2-7 | TRBD1 | TRBV27 | . | CASSPWTGHEQYF | TGTGCCAGCAGCCCCTGGACAGGTCACGAGCAGTACTTC
TRBJ2-2 | . | TRBV29-1 | . | CSVVEVRGTGELFF | TGCAGCGTTGTGGAAGTAAGGGGCACCGGGGAGCTGTTTTTT
TRBJ2-6 | . | TRBV7-2 | . | CASSTDSRAGANVLTF | TGTGCCAGCAGCACCGATTCGAGGGCTGGGGCCAACGTCCTGACTTTC
TRBJ1-2 | . | TRBV28 | . | CASSSGALGGYTF | TGTGCCAGCAGTAGTGGGGCGCTTGGTGGCTACACCTTC
TRBJ2-7 | . | TRBV28 | . | CASTSQIPYEQYF | TGTGCCAGCACTAGTCAAATCCCCTACGAGCAGTACTTC
TRBJ2-5 | . | TRBV5-6 | . | CASSRRGLSQETQYF | TGTGCCAGCAGCAGGAGGGGACTCTCACAAGAGACCCAGTACTTC
TRBJ2-1 | TRBD2 | TRBV5-5 | once | CASSLSGGLNEQFF | TGTGCCAGCAGCTTGAGCGGGGGCCTTAATGAGCAGTTCTTC
TRBJ1-3 | . | TRBV4-1 | . | CASSGTQSGNTIYF | TGCGCCAGCAGCGGGACACAGTCTGGAAACACCATATATTTT
TRBJ1-2 | . | TRBV2 | . | CASSENRQGGYTF | TGTGCCAGCAGTGAAAACCGGCAGGGGGGCTACACCTTC
TRBJ1-5 | . | TRBV6-1 | once | CASSDSRAQPQHF | TGTGCCAGCAGTGATTCGCGAGCCCAGCCCCAGCATTTT
TRBJ2-3 | TRBD1 | TRBV27 | . | CASSLTGTGYTDTQYF | TGTGCCAGCAGCCTGACCGGGACAGGGTACACAGATACGCAGTATTTT
TRBJ1-5 | TRBD1 | TRBV12-5 | . | CASGAGQGNGNQPQHF | TGTGCTAGTGGTGCCGGACAGGGAAATGGCAATCAGCCCCAGCATTTT
TRBJ1-1 | TRBD1 | TRBV19 | . | CASSALGQMNTEAFF | TGTGCCAGTAGTGCTCTGGGACAGATGAACACTGAAGCTTTCTTT
TRBJ1-1 | TRBD1 | TRBV6-5 | . | CASLYDRVGTEAFF | TGTGCCAGCCTCTACGACAGGGTGGGCACTGAAGCTTTCTTT
TRBJ2-5 | TRBD1 | TRBV13 | . | CASSAENRGQETQYF | TGTGCCAGCAGCGCAGAAAACAGGGGCCAAGAGACCCAGTACTTC
TRBJ2-3 | . | TRBV7-9 | . | CASSFQDTQYF | TGTGCCAGCAGCTTTCAAGATACGCAGTATTTT
TRBJ2-7 | TRBD2 | TRBV7-2 | . | CASSYSSGGSYEQYF | TGTGCCAGCAGCTATTCTAGCGGGGGTTCCTACGAGCAGTACTTC
TRBJ2-1 | . | TRBV3-1/TRBV3-2 | . | CASSQGYVLFF | TGTGCCAGCAGCCAAGGCTACGTGCTGTTCTTC
TRBJ1-1 | . | TRBV5-1 | . | CASSFGQGNTEAFF | TGCGCCAGCAGCTTCGGGCAGGGTAACACTGAAGCTTTCTTT
TRBJ2-3 | . | TRBV30 | . | CAWSRMGLVDTQYF | TGTGCCTGGAGTCGCATGGGGCTAGTAGATACGCAGTATTTT
TRBJ1-1 | TRBD1 | TRBV18 | . | CASSPGQGGFGTEAFF | TGTGCCAGCTCACCGGGACAGGGGGGTTTCGGCACTGAAGCTTTCTTT
TRBJ2-1 | TRBD1 | TRBV20-1 | . | CSATDRVGQFF | TGCAGTGCAACCGACAGGGTTGGGCAGTTCTTC